The 20 T cell receptor beta chains below were found in one sample sequenced in a study of graft-versus-host responses after intestinal transplantation. Antigens for these TCRs are unknown. The table came from immunoSEQ multiplex PCR; TCRdb's copy has only in-frame clones and leaves some out. The sample records around 90,000 clones, approximately 94% being singletons. The input for sequencing was unstimulated CD4+ T cells sorted from spleen or lymph node cells, taken before transplant. These receptors were taken from a human donor who was the organ donor for an intestinal transplant.

The CDR3 is CASSPKGTAVRARETQYF. As DNA, the CDR3 is TGTGCCAGCAGCCCGAAAGGGACAGCCGTTAGAGCCAGGGAGACCCAGTACTTC. The V gene is TRBV9, the J gene TRBJ2-5; 7 bases line up with TRBD1. With 4 bases clipped from V and 5 bases from J, the junction kept 20 bases outside the gene matches. The CDR3 extends over 18 amino acids. The germline CDR1 and CDR2 sequences are SGDLS and YYNGEE.

This clone showed up just a few times. The chain uses TRBV7-9 and TRBJ2-1, with 8 bases fitting TRBD2. The CDR3 runs 15 residues. V gave up 5 bases and J gave up 2 bases; unmatched junction bases: 5. Germline lookup yields CDR1 SEHNR and CDR2 FQNEAQ (reference sequence). The CDR3 coding sequence is TGTGCCAGCAGCAACACGGGGGGGACCTACAATGAGCAGTTCTTC. This sequence encodes CASSNTGGTYNEQFF.

The chain links TRBV6-1 to TRBJ2-1, with D possibly TRBD2 on 5 matching bases. This CDR3 is built from 12 residues. Germline V lookup: CDR1 MNHNS, CDR2 SASEGT. V gave up 4 bases and J gave up 8 bases, with 9 bases separating them. DNA of the CDR3: TGTGCCAGCAGTGGAGGGCTCGATGAGCAGTTCTTC. Translating it yields CASSGGLDEQFF.

The chain is built from TRBV7-3 and TRBJ2-1, with TRBD2 identical over 11 bases. Trimming cost V 1 base and J 0 bases; bases outside gene matches: 8. CDR1 and CDR2 (germline): SGHTA, FQGTGA. This CDR3 contains 19 residues. The CDR3 protein is CASSLIGTSGGGSYNEQFF. CDR3 sequence (DNA): TGTGCCAGCAGCTTAATCGGGACTAGCGGCGGTGGCTCCTACAATGAGCAGTTCTTC.

The V call is TRBV5-1, the J call TRBJ1-2; D may be TRBD1 (6 bases). The CDR3 contains 13 residues. Per germline, CDR1 SGHRS and CDR2 YFSETQ. V gave up 4 bases and J gave up 7 bases, with 14 bases separating them. DNA for the CDR3: TGCGCCAGCAGCCAGTCGGACAGTGGTGGCTACACCTTC. This encodes CASSQSDSGGYTF.

The CDR3 DNA reads TGTGCCAGCAGTTCCCGGGGAGGCTATAATTCACCCCTCCACTTT. Translated: CASSSRGGYNSPLHF. The genes are TRBV28 and TRBJ1-6; D uncertain. V gave up 4 bases and J gave up 3 bases, with 10 bases separating them. Germline V CDR1 and CDR2: MDHEN, SYDVKM. The CDR3 loop spans 15 amino acids. Full variable domain (rest looked up from reference TRBV28 and TRBJ1-6): DVKVTQSSRYLVKRTGEKVFLECVQDMDHENMFWYRQDPGLGLRLIYFSYDVKMKEKGDIPEGYSVSREKKERFSLILESASTNQTSMYLCASSSRGGYNSPLHFGNGTRLTVT.

The gene calls are TRBV11-2 and TRBJ1-4; a possible D gene is TRBD1 (5 bases). The CDR3 has 15 amino acids. The V end lost 5 bases, the J end lost 7 bases, and 17 bases lay between the germline ends. Germline CDR1 is SGHAT and CDR2 is FQNNGV. In nucleotides, the CDR3 is TGTGCCAGCAGCCAACTCGGGGCGCCGGCTGAAAAACTGTTTTTT. It specifies CASSQLGAPAEKLFF. Variable domain in full (rest from reference TRBV11-2 and TRBJ1-4): EAGVAQSPRYKIIEKRQSVAFWCNPISGHATLYWYQQILGQGPKLLIQFQNNGVVDDSQLPKDRFSAERLKGVDSTLKIQPAKLEDSAVYLCASSQLGAPAEKLFFGSGTQLSVL.

This clone was detected only a few times. The chain recombines TRBV7-9 with TRBJ1-4; possible D gene TRBD1, 6 bases. V was clipped by 11 bases and J by 4 bases, with 11 bases between them. The CDR3 totals 12 residues. Germline lookup yields CDR1 SEHNR and CDR2 FQNEAQ (reference sequence). The CDR3 spells CAGGGFNEKLFF. The CDR3 bases are TGTGCCGGAGGGGGGTTTAATGAAAAACTGTTTTTT.

This clone was recorded once. This sequence joins TRBV9 and TRBJ1-1, with a tentative D call TRBD1 (5 bases). Germline loops: CDR1 SGDLS, CDR2 YYNGEE. The CDR3 has 13 amino acids. V was shortened by 3 bases and J by 5 bases, with 11 bases between the two germline ends. CDR3 nucleotide sequence: TGTGCCAGCAGCGATGGGGGAGCAACTGAAGCTTTCTTT. Encoded protein: CASSDGGATEAFF.

In its sample, this clone was seen a few times. This chain joins TRBV10-3 and TRBJ1-1; D not certain. Germline V gives CDR1 ENHRY, CDR2 SYGVKD. The V end was cut by 6 bases, the J end by 3 bases, with 14 bases between. The CDR3 is 14 amino acids. Here the CDR3 DNA reads TGTGCCATCAGCGATAGAAAGCCGGACACTGAAGCTTTCTTT. Translating it yields CAISDRKPDTEAFF.

V usage is TRBV6-6 and J usage is TRBJ1-3; D is unclear. Germline V gene sequence: CDR1 MNHNY, CDR2 SVGAGI (reference sequence). Deletions cut 4 bases from V and 0 bases from J, with 4 bases between. The CDR3 totals 13 residues. CDR3 in amino acids: CASSSFSGNTIYF. In DNA form, the CDR3 reads TGTGCCAGCAGTTCATTCTCTGGAAACACCATATATTTT.

The chain links TRBV28 to TRBJ2-2; 8 positions match TRBD2. Germline-derived CDR1 and CDR2 are MDHEN and SYDVKM. V trimming: 7 bases; J trimming: 7 bases; junction bases outside the gene matches: 8. The CDR3 totals 14 residues. The CDR3 reads CASIRGGIVGELFF. The CDR3 DNA follows: TGTGCCAGCATTCGGGGGGGCATCGTCGGGGAGCTGTTTTTT.

The chain has TRBV27 and TRBJ1-1; D gene ambiguous. Trimming shortened V by 8 bases and J by 5 bases, and 15 bases separated the two germline ends. CDR3 length equals 13 residues. Germline assignment: CDR1 MNHEY and CDR2 SMNVEV (reference sequence). CDR3 protein: CASRSGITTEAFF. CDR3 nucleotides: TGTGCCAGCCGATCGGGGATTACAACTGAAGCTTTCTTT.

The V call is TRBV7-6, the J call TRBJ2-1, with D perhaps matching TRBD2 (6 bases). The V gene lost 5 bases and the J gene lost 2 bases, with 13 bases spanning the gap. Germline V CDR1 and CDR2: SGHVS, FNYEAQ. The CDR3 is made up of 15 amino acids. CDR3: CASSKGTGAYNEQFF. The CDR3 nucleotides are TGTGCCAGCAGCAAAGGGACGGGGGCCTACAATGAGCAGTTCTTC.

The chain employs TRBV4-2 and TRBJ2-5; 13 bases fit TRBD2. The germline V gene encodes CDR1 LGHNA and CDR2 YNFKEQ. The CDR3 totals 16 residues. Germline trimming cut 5 bases from V and 7 bases from J; bases unmatched to any gene: 10. Here the CDR3 reads CASSYGTSGEGGTQYF. The DNA of the CDR3 is TGTGCCAGCAGCTACGGGACTAGCGGGGAGGGAGGGACCCAGTACTTC.

The chain couples TRBV5-7 to TRBJ2-2; no firm D call. TRBV5-7 belongs to the ORF category, with a function that is uncertain. Trimming removed 1 base at V and 5 bases at J, with 12 bases between. The CDR3 is made up of 15 amino acids. The CDR3 here is CASSLRFGDTGELFF. The CDR3 DNA is TGTGCCAGCAGCTTGAGGTTCGGCGATACCGGGGAGCTGTTTTTT.

This clone was detected once. The chain couples TRBV28 to TRBJ1-1; unclear D gene. Germline CDR1 MDHEN, CDR2 SYDVKM. Trimming pared 6 bases from V and 4 bases from J, leaving 12 bases between. The CDR3 contains 13 residues. CDR3 coding DNA: TGTGCCAGCAGCCCAATCGCGCGCACTGAAGCTTTCTTT. Its translation: CASSPIARTEAFF.

This clone was counted only a few times. One end of the junction varies from germline; a read error may be responsible. J is TRBJ2-4 and V is TRBV5-1, with D possibly being TRBD1 (6 bases). The germline gives CDR1 SGHRS, CDR2 YFSETQ. CDR3 length equals 14 residues. The CDR3 nucleotides read TGCGCCAGCAGCGGAGACAGGTCCGTCGGCTCATGGTGGTTC. Translating gives CASSGDRSVGSWWF.

Only a few counts were recorded for this clone. The chain combines TRBV4-2 with TRBJ2-5; maybe TRBD2 (6 bases). The germline gives CDR1 LGHNA, CDR2 YNFKEQ. The CDR3 is made up of 11 amino acids. Trimming pared 6 bases from V and 4 bases from J, leaving 6 bases between. The CDR3 coding sequence is TGTGCCAGCAGACTAGCAGAGACCCAGTACTTC. Amino acids: CASRLAETQYF.

This sequence joins TRBV6-5 and TRBJ2-5; D may be TRBD2 (5 bases). The CDR3 has 12 amino acids. Germline V lookup: CDR1 MNHEY, CDR2 SVGAGI. The V end lost 6 bases, the J end lost 4 bases, and 9 bases lay between the germline ends. The CDR3 coding sequence is TGTGCCAGCAGCTTTGAGGGAGAGACCCAGTACTTC. This sequence encodes CASSFEGETQYF.